This is a list of T cell receptor beta chains from one sample in a study of T cells in tuberculosis. The table came from immunoSEQ multiplex PCR; TCRdb's copy has only in-frame clones and leaves some out. The table shows 20,000 to 25,000 clones, with around 95% occurring only once. The sample was PBMCs. The source is a donor between 10 and 35 years old with latent tuberculosis or without tuberculosis infection. The CDR3 runs from the conserved cysteine through the conserved F or W. D genes are given only for firm matches. Rows give clone size only sometimes, using once, few, many, or a class for an expanded clone.

TGTGCCAGCAGCTCGGCCCCAGGGGGCAGGAGTGGCTACACCTTC	CASSSAPGGRSGYTF	TRBJ1-2	TRBD1	-	TRBV2	15
TGTGCCAGCAGCTTAACGAACGGGGAAAACATTCAGTACTTC	CASSLTNGENIQYF	TRBJ2-4	-	-	TRBV7-3	14
TGTGCCAGCAGTGAGGAGGGGTCCTCCTACGAGCAGTACTTC	CASSEEGSSYEQYF	TRBJ2-7	-	-	TRBV2	14
TGCAGCGTTATCGCTCGGAGCTCTGGGGCCAACGTCCTGACTTTC	CSVIARSSGANVLTF	TRBJ2-6	-	-	TRBV29-1	15
TGTGCCAGCAGTGTGGAGGCAGGACCTGGTAATTCACCCCTCCACTTT	CASSVEAGPGNSPLHF	TRBJ1-6	-	-	TRBV6-1	16
TGCAGCGTTGAAGATTCCCCAGGGATCACCCACGAGCAGTACTTC	CSVEDSPGITHEQYF	TRBJ2-7	-	-	TRBV29-1	15
TGTGCCAGCAGCCTCCTAGAAAAGCCCTACGAGCAGTACTTC	CASSLLEKPYEQYF	TRBJ2-7	-	-	TRBV27	14
TGTGCCAGCCAAGGGCTAGGCCGAGCGGGTCGGGAGACCCAGTACTTC	CASQGLGRAGRETQYF	TRBJ2-5	-	-	TRBV2	16
TGTGCCAGCAGTGGAACCTATAGCAATCAGCCCCAGCATTTT	CASSGTYSNQPQHF	TRBJ1-5	-	-	TRBV2	14
TGTGCCAGCAGTACAAATCCGGGACTAGCGGGGGTGTATGAGCAGTTCTTC	CASSTNPGLAGVYEQFF	TRBJ2-1	TRBD2	-	TRBV27	17
TGTGCCAGTAGTACAACCCAGGGCGTGGAAGCTTTCTTT	CASSTTQGVEAFF	TRBJ1-1	-	-	TRBV19	13
TGTGCCAGCAGTCGGGACATCATATACAATGAGCAGTTCTTC	CASSRDIIYNEQFF	TRBJ2-1	-	-	TRBV5-4	14
TGTGCCAGCAGTGCCTACAGAACCACTGAAGCTTTCTTT	CASSAYRTTEAFF	TRBJ1-1	-	-	TRBV6-1	13
TGTGCCAGCAGCTTGAGTCTAGCTGTCGAGACCCAGTACTTC	CASSLSLAVETQYF	TRBJ2-5	-	-	TRBV5-4	14
TGTGCCAGTAGGGGGCCTGGAAACACCATATATTTT	CASRGPGNTIYF	TRBJ1-3	TRBD1	-	TRBV6-6	12
TGTGCCAGCAGTTTTAACAACAGGCGACTTACGAACACCGGGGAGCTGTTTTTT	CASSFNNRRLTNTGELFF	TRBJ2-2	-	-	TRBV27	18
TGTGCCAGCAGCGCAAGGACAGTGCGAGATACGCAGTATTTT	CASSARTVRDTQYF	TRBJ2-3	-	once	TRBV9	14
TGCGCCAGCAGCCCCTTCAACAGAAACACCATATATTTT	CASSPFNRNTIYF	TRBJ1-3	-	-	TRBV5-1	13
TGCAGTGCTACCAGCTCAGGGGTGGGGTATTTT	CSATSSGVGYF	TRBJ2-3	-	-	TRBV20-1	11
TGTGCCAGCTCGAGCGGACCATACAATGAGCAGTTCTTC	CASSSGPYNEQFF	TRBJ2-1	-	few	TRBV2	13
TGTGCCAGCAGTGAAAGGTCTCGGGAAGAGACCCAGTACTTC	CASSERSREETQYF	TRBJ2-5	-	-	TRBV2	14
TGTGCCAGCAGCCCCGAACAGGGGGCAAACATTCAGTACTTC	CASSPEQGANIQYF	TRBJ2-4	TRBD1	once	TRBV6-5	14